Each of the 18 T cell receptor beta chains below was sequenced from the same sample in a study of naive and memory T cell subsets. Two oligonucleotides, mixed equimolar, formed the beta constant-region primer covering TRBC1 and TRBC2. A single record per CDR3 protein comes from TCRdb applying MiXCR to the UMI-ligation and nested PCR reads. The sample includes some 83,000 distinct CDR3 sequences, about an eighth seen only once; the top ten take 0.75% to 1%. Sequencing was carried out using central memory CD4+ T cells from blood. The receptors here all came from a human donor in good health.

This clonotype was recorded at least ten times. The gene calls are TRBV18 and TRBJ2-3; D is unclear. The CDR3 totals 11 residues. V gave up 3 bases and J gave up 4 bases, with 2 bases separating them. Germline loops: CDR1 KGHSH, CDR2 LQKENI. DNA for the CDR3: TGTGCCAGCTCACCGGCAGATACGCAGTATTTT. Its translation: CASSPADTQYF.

This clonotype was counted many times. CDR3 in amino acids: CASSLMTGANVLTF. The CDR3 DNA sequence: TGCGCCAGCAGCCTAATGACTGGGGCCAACGTCCTGACTTTC. V gene TRBV4-1 combines with J gene TRBJ2-6; no clear D. In germline, CDR1 is MGHRA, CDR2 YSYEKL. This CDR3 has 14 amino acids. V lost 4 bases and J lost 2, with 6 bases in between.

This chain links TRBV3-1 with TRBJ2-1, with TRBD1 identical over 7 bases. Germline CDR1 is LGHDT and CDR2 is YNNKEL (reference sequence). The CDR3 sequence is 16 residues long. V dropped 0 bases and J dropped 5; count of bases not matched to a gene: 7. In DNA, the CDR3 is TGTGCCAGCAGCCAAGATTTGAGACAGGGAAACAATGAGCAGTTCTTC. Protein product: CASSQDLRQGNNEQFF.

The rearrangement uses TRBV7-2 and TRBJ2-7; 7 positions match TRBD2. This CDR3 spans 13 amino acids. Germline-derived CDR1 and CDR2 are SGHTA and FQGNSA. Trimming cost V 8 bases and J 0 bases; bases outside gene matches: 4. This chain's CDR3 is CASARTSSYEQYF. The CDR3 region has the DNA TGTGCCAGCGCCCGGACTAGCTCCTACGAGCAGTACTTC.

This sequence joins TRBV2 and TRBJ2-1, with D hard to call. Germline CDR1 and CDR2: SNHLY and FYNNEI. The V gene lost 8 bases and the J gene lost 5 bases, with 10 bases spanning the gap. CDR3 size: 12 residues. CDR3 DNA sequence: TGTGCCAGCTTGCGCAGCGACAATGAGCAGTTCTTC. It specifies CASLRSDNEQFF.

This clonotype occurred many times. The CDR3 DNA is TGTGCCAGCAGCTCAGGGTCTGTGACAGCTAATGAAAAACTGTTTTTT. It translates to CASSSGSVTANEKLFF. The chain employs TRBV7-8 and TRBJ1-4, with D perhaps TRBD1 (5 bases). The CDR3 is 16 residues long. CDR1 is SGHVS, CDR2 FQNEAQ, per germline. V shed 4 bases and J shed 3 bases, with 15 bases lying between them.

In its sample, this clonotype was seen a few times. This chain connects TRBV4-1 to TRBJ2-3; 9 bases map to TRBD1. CDR1 is MGHRA, CDR2 YSYEKL, per germline. Unmatched junction bases numbered 17, after V lost 4 bases and J lost 6 bases. The CDR3 sequence is 18 residues long. This CDR3 is CASSLGSPTGGSRDTQYF. CDR3 DNA: TGCGCCAGCAGCCTAGGCTCCCCTACAGGGGGCAGTCGGGATACGCAGTATTTT.

The rearrangement uses TRBV10-2 and TRBJ2-7, with 10 bases identical to TRBD2. There are 15 residues in the CDR3. CDR1 WSHSY and CDR2 SAAADI come from the germline V gene. The V segment lost 6 bases and the J segment 0 bases; nucleotides outside the gene matches: 5. DNA for the CDR3: TGCGCCAGCAGATCCGGGACTAGCGACTCCTACGAGCAGTACTTC. It yields the protein CASRSGTSDSYEQYF.

J is TRBJ1-4 and V is TRBV6-1; possible D gene TRBD1, 5 bases. The V gene lost 2 bases and the J gene lost 7 bases, with 14 bases spanning the gap. The CDR3 is made up of 15 amino acids. In germline, CDR1 is MNHNS, CDR2 SASEGT. The CDR3 here is CASSEQAGYAEKLFF. CDR3 DNA: TGTGCCAGCAGTGAACAGGCAGGGTATGCTGAAAAACTGTTTTTT.

This clonotype was found many times. This chain links TRBV5-1 with TRBJ2-1; D possibly corresponds to TRBD2 (6 bases). This CDR3 has 16 residues. Looked up from germline, CDR1 is SGHRS and CDR2 is YFSETQ. Trimming shortened V by 8 bases and J by 6 bases, and 24 bases separated the two germline ends. The CDR3 nucleotides are TGCGCCAGTTATAATCCGGGACCCTCAGCGGGCAATGAGCAGTTCTTC. Translation gives CASYNPGPSAGNEQFF.

This chain joins TRBV5-5 and TRBJ2-2; D remains unclear. Germline V lookup: CDR1 SGHKS, CDR2 YYEKEE (reference sequence). The CDR3 extends over 15 amino acids. V lost 2 bases to trimming and J lost 0 bases, with 8 bases between them. CDR3 amino acids: CASSFGYSNTGELFF. The CDR3 bases are TGTGCCAGCAGCTTCGGCTATTCGAACACCGGGGAGCTGTTTTTT.

This clonotype was counted ten times or more. The chain combines TRBV3-1 with TRBJ2-7, with D tentatively TRBD1 (6 bases). The length of the CDR3 is 15 residues. V was trimmed by 0 bases and J by 6 bases, leaving 15 bases between them. Germline V gene data show CDR1 as LGHDT and CDR2 as YNNKEL (reference sequence). The CDR3 nucleotides read TGTGCCAGCAGCCAAGATGTACCCCAGGGGAGCGAGCAGTACTTC. Protein: CASSQDVPQGSEQYF.

This clonotype was detected ten times or more. The chain recombines TRBV7-2 with TRBJ2-3; the match to TRBD1 covers 8 bases. The CDR3 loop spans 15 amino acids. Germline V gene lookup returns CDR1 SGHTA and CDR2 FQGNSA. V gave up 3 bases and J gave up 3 bases; unmatched junction bases: 5. CDR3 bases: TGTGCCAGCAGCTTCGCCCGGGACAGGACAGATACGCAGTATTTT. As protein: CASSFARDRTDTQYF.

This clonotype appeared many times. Written as DNA, the CDR3 is TGTGCCAGCAGCTTATACAGTCCTCTCTCTGGGGCCAACGTCCTGACTTTC. Encoded protein: CASSLYSPLSGANVLTF. The chain joins TRBV7-3 to TRBJ2-6, with D unresolved. The CDR3 has 17 amino acids. The V end lost 2 bases, the J end lost 0 bases, and 11 bases lay between the germline ends. CDR1 SGHTA and CDR2 FQGTGA come from the germline V gene. Full variable domain (remainder filled in from reference TRBV7-3 and TRBJ2-6): GAGVSQTPSNKVTEKGKYVELRCDPISGHTALYWYRQSLGQGPEFLIYFQGTGAADDSGLPNDRFFAVRPEGSVSTLKIQRTERGDSAVYLCASSLYSPLSGANVLTFGAGSRLTVL.

The table lists this clonotype with many counts. The chain links TRBV29-1 to TRBJ2-5; D gene ambiguous. Germline CDR1 reads SQVTM; CDR2 reads ANQGSEA. This CDR3 comprises 10 residues. The V and J ends lost 4 bases and 5 bases respectively, with 5 bases between them. In nucleotides, the CDR3 is TGCAGCGTTGGTGATGAGACCCAGTACTTC. Protein: CSVGDETQYF.

This clonotype has more than one count but fewer than ten. The chain joins TRBV14 to TRBJ2-5, with D uncertain. V lost 5 bases and J lost 0, with 13 bases in between. Germline V gene sequence: CDR1 SGHDN, CDR2 FVKESK. This CDR3 contains 15 residues. The CDR3 DNA sequence: TGTGCCAGCAGCACTCTGGTAGGGAACCAAGAGACCCAGTACTTC. Encoded protein: CASSTLVGNQETQYF.

Many counts were recorded for this clonotype. J is TRBJ1-5 and V is TRBV14; no clear D gene. CDR1 and CDR2 (germline): SGHDN, FVKESK. Trimming removed 0 bases at V and 7 bases at J, with 7 bases between. The CDR3 loop spans 13 amino acids. The CDR3 sequence is CASSQELGQPQHF. The CDR3 bases are TGTGCCAGCAGCCAAGAACTCGGGCAGCCCCAGCATTTT.

The chain is built from TRBV24-1 and TRBJ2-3; D is ambiguous. Germline V gene lookup returns CDR1 KGHDR and CDR2 SFDVKD. V shed 3 bases and J shed 6 bases, with 9 bases lying between them. This CDR3 contains 13 residues. Here the CDR3 DNA reads TGTGCCACCAGTGATGGTTATTTGGATACGCAGTATTTT. This encodes CATSDGYLDTQYF.